This record covers a single TCR beta chain. Using immunoSEQ multiplex PCR, the repertoire was profiled, and TCRdb retains in-frame clones only, with some absent. The table records about 84,000 clones, around 92% of them present only once. This sample is part of a study of control samples from healthy donors and cancer patients. This CDR3 region has 16 residues. V shed 4 bases and J shed 1 base, with 14 bases lying between them. Looked up from germline, CDR1 is SGHRS and CDR2 is YFSETQ. V gene TRBV5-1 combines with J gene TRBJ2-2; the D gene is possibly TRBD1 (7 bases). Sequencing used blood. The TCR sequence derives from a man aged 30-40 years in good health. Here the CDR3 DNA reads TGCGCCAGCAGCCCCAGGGGGACTCTGAACACCGGGGAGCTGTTTTTT. Protein product: CASSPRGTLNTGELFF. Full variable domain (outside the CDR3, taken from reference TRBV5-1 and TRBJ2-2): KAGVTQTPRYLIKTRGQQVTLSCSPISGHRSVSWYQQTPGQGLQFLFEYFSETQRNKGNFPGRFSGRQFSNSRSEMNVSTLELGDSALYLCASSPRGTLNTGELFFGEGSRLTVL.